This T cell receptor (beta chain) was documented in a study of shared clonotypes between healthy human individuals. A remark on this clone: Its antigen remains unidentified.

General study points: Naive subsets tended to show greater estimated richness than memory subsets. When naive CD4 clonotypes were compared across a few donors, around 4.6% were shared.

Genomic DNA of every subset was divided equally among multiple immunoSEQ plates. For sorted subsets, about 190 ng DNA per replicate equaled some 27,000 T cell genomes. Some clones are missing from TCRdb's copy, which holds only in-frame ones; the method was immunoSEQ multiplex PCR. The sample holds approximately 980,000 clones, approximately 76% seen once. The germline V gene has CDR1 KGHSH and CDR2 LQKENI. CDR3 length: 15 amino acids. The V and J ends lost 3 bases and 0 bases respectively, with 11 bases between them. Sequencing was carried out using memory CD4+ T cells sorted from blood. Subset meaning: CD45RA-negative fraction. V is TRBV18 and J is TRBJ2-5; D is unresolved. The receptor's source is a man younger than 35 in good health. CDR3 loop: CASSPFFGNQETQYF. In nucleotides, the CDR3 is TGTGCCAGCTCACCCTTTTTCGGAAACCAAGAGACCCAGTACTTC.